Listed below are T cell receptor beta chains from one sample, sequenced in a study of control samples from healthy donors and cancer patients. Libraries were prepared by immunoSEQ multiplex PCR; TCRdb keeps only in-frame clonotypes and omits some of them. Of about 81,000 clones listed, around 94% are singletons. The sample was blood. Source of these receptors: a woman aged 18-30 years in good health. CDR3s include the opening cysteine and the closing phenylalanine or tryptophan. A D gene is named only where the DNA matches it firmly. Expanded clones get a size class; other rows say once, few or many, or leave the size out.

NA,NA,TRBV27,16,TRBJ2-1,CASSLRGGGNYNEQFF,TGTGCCAGCAGTTTAAGGGGCGGGGGCAATTACAATGAGCAGTTCTTC
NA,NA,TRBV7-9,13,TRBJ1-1,CASGTGRHTEAFF,TGTGCCAGCGGAACAGGGCGTCACACTGAAGCTTTCTTT
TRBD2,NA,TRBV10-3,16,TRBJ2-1,CAISELERGGISEQFF,TGTGCCATCAGTGAGCTCGAGCGGGGGGGCATTAGTGAGCAGTTCTTC
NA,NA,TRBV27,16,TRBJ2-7,CASRGASDGAWPEQYF,TGTGCCAGCAGGGGGGCCTCGGACGGCGCGTGGCCCGAGCAGTACTTC
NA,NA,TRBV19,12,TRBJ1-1,CASISGNTEAFF,TGTGCCAGTATTTCCGGGAACACTGAAGCTTTCTTT
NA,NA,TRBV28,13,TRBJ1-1,CASSLGSNTEAFF,TGTGCCAGCAGTTTAGGGTCGAACACTGAAGCTTTCTTT
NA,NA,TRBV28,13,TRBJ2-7,CASHGGGTYEQYF,TGTGCTTCACACGGGGGCGGAACCTACGAGCAGTACTTC
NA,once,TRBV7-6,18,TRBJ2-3,CASSLGGASLNTWDTQYF,TGTGCCAGCAGCTTAGGCGGGGCTTCGCTCAACACATGGGATACGCAGTATTTT
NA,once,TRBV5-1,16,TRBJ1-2,CASSLIGTGSGYGYTF,TGCGCCAGCAGCTTGATCGGGACGGGCAGTGGGTATGGCTACACCTTC
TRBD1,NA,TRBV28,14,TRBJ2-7,CASSLYDRVDEQYF,TGTGCCAGCAGTTTGTACGACAGGGTGGACGAGCAGTACTTC
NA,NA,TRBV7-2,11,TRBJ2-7,CASSLVNEQYF,TGTGCCAGCAGCTTAGTTAACGAGCAGTACTTC
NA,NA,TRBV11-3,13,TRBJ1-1,CASSSGTNTEAFF,TGTGCCAGCAGCTCCGGGACGAACACTGAAGCTTTCTTT
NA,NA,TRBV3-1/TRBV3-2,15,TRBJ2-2,CASRRGLTNTGELFF,TGTGCCAGCAGGCGAGGACTCACGAACACCGGGGAGCTGTTTTTT
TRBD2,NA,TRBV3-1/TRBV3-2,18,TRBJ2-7,CASSQDCPGAGGLGEQYF,TGTGCCAGCAGCCAAGATTGTCCGGGAGCGGGAGGATTGGGGGAGCAGTACTTC
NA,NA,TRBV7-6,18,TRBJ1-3,CASSRGGLGTISGNTIYF,TGTGCCAGCAGCCGGGGGGGGCTCGGGACCATCTCTGGAAACACCATATATTTT
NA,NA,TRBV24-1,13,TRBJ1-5,CATSYAGNQPQHF,TGTGCCACCAGTTACGCAGGGAATCAGCCCCAGCATTTT
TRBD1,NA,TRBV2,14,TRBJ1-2,CASSEAGQGGGYTF,TGTGCCAGCAGTGAAGCGGGACAGGGCGGAGGCTACACCTTC
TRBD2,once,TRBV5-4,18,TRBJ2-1,CASSPGTSGSRSYNEQFF,TGTGCCAGCAGCCCCGGGACTAGCGGGAGTCGCTCCTACAATGAGCAGTTCTTC
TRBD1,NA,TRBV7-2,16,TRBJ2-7,CASSSNPAGQGYEQYF,TGTGCCAGCAGCTCCAACCCTGCCGGACAGGGGTACGAGCAGTACTTC
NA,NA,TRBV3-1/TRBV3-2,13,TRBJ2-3,CASRRGGTDTQYF,TGTGCCAGCAGGAGGGGGGGCACAGATACGCAGTATTTT
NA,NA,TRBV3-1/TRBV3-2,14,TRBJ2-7,CASSQVEGLYEQYF,TGTGCCAGCAGCCAAGTAGAGGGGCTCTACGAGCAGTACTTC
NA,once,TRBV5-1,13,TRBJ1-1,CASSLALQSEAFF,TGCGCCAGCAGCTTGGCCTTACAGAGTGAAGCTTTCTTT
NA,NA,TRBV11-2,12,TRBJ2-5,CASSSAQGVQYF,TGTGCCAGCAGCTCAGCCCAGGGAGTCCAGTACTTC
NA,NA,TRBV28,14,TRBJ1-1,CASSFPGQNTEAFF,TGTGCCAGCAGTTTCCCGGGACAGAACACTGAAGCTTTCTTT
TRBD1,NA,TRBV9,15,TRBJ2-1,CASSITLDRDNEQFF,TGTGCCAGCAGCATCACGTTGGACAGGGACAATGAGCAGTTCTTC
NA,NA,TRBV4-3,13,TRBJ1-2,CASSQAGNYGYTF,TGCGCCAGCAGCCAAGCAGGGAACTATGGCTACACCTTC
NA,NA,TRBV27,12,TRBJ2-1,CASSLPANEQFF,TGTGCCAGCAGTTTACCAGCCAATGAGCAGTTCTTC